A selection of T cell receptor beta chains follows, all from one sample in a study of T cell repertoires in cytomegalovirus infection. TCRdb analysed the reads with MiXCR anew, one entry per CDR3 protein. The data show fewer than 550,000 distinct CDR3 sequences, approximately 11% seen once. Specimen: PBMCs. The receptors originated from a human donor in good health (CMV status not recorded). Some clones in this sample may be carry-over from other donors' samples. The CDR3 runs from the conserved cysteine through the conserved F or W. Each record gives: CDR3 length, V gene, clone size, CDR3 protein. Some rows have no size entry. The others give once, few or many, or a class for an expanded clone.

>13|TRBV7-9|many
CASSSGRGSRQFF
>14|TRBV11-2|many
CASSSWGKPVEQFF
>12|TRBV11-2|many
CASSLDGDEQYF
>13|TRBV19|NA
CSRSPTGENIQYF
>15|TRBV5-1|NA
CASSLELAGSGELFF
>14|TRBV6-1|many
CASSWGQGNYGYTF
>16|TRBV24-1|many
CATSAASGRGAETQYF
>16|TRBV4-2|many
CASSPQPGLAEDIQYF
>15|TRBV28|many
CASSLLAGASGEQYF
>14|TRBV5-1|many
CASSRDLLKETQYF
>14|TRBV20-1|NA
CSAERSGTYNEQFF
>15|TRBV5-1|NA
CASSLGQGNSYEQYF
>16|TRBV9|NA
CASSPTLRDRGYGYTF
>14|TRBV5-1|many
CASSPGTSENTQYF
>14|TRBV7-9|many
CASSFETLNQPQHF
>14|TRBV18|many
CASSPPSGQSKLFF
>18|TRBV7-3|many
CASSLRGSGGANANEQFF
>22|TRBV12-3/TRBV12-4|many
CASEGLRGSGTSGPTGSYEQYF
>14|TRBV7-6|NA
CASRRTGNSYEQYF
>17|TRBV5-1|many
CASSFYRVTGDTGELFF
>16|TRBV12-3/TRBV12-4|many
CASSLGVVADSYEQYF
>15|TRBV11-2|many
CASSAQGAVYNEQFF
>14|TRBV4-2|many
CASSQVGNSYEQYF
>17|TRBV28|many
CASSQDRGRAVLETQYF
>17|TRBV19|many
CASSIQGSSVSNYGYTF
>15|TRBV5-1|many
CASSLDRAYNSPLHF
>15|TRBV24-1|few
CATSDLQGLEDTQYF
>14|TRBV5-1|NA
CASSAGTGGLPLHF
>15|TRBV9|few
CASSVGPSGSLKQYF
>17|TRBV24-1|many
CATSDPSGRRGQDEQFF
>15|TRBV19|NA
CASSLPGQSNYGYTF
>16|TRBV3-1|few
CASSLSGGSHNSPLHF
>14|TRBV5-1|many
CASSLLGLQETQYF
>16|TRBV4-2|many
CASSRNDRGLFYGYTF
>13|TRBV11-3|many
CASSLSPRGEQYF
>15|TRBV12-3/TRBV12-4|many
CASSEEGGGNYGYTF
>16|TRBV5-1|NA
CASSPTSGSSYNEQFF
>12|TRBV6-2/TRBV6-3|many
CASSNPRDIQYF
>14|TRBV27|NA
CASSLSRVNQPQHF
>13|TRBV10-3|many
CAISPGEDVEAFF
>13|TRBV28|many
CASSPRGFYGYTF
>15|TRBV2|many
CASSFSGGHTDTQYF